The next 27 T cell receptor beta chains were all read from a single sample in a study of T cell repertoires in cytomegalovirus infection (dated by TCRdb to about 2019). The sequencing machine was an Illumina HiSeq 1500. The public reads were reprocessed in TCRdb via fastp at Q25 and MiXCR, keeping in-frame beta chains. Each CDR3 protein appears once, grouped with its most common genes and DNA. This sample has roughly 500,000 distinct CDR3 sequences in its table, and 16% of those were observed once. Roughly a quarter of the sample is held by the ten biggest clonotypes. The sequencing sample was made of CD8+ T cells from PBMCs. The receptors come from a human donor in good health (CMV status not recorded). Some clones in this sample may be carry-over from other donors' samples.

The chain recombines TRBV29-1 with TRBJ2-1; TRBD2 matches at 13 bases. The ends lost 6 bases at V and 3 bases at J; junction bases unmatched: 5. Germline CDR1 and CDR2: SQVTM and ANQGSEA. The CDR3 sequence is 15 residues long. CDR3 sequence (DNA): TGCAGCGTCGAGGGACTAGCGGGACGCTACAATGAGCAGTTCTTC. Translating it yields CSVEGLAGRYNEQFF.

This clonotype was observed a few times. In nucleotides, the CDR3 is TGTGCCAGTAGTATAGTCGACGGGGAGCTGTTTTTT. Protein product: CASSIVDGELFF. The rearrangement links TRBV19 to TRBJ2-2; no firm D call. V lost 1 base and J 7 bases, leaving 4 bases between the germline ends. Germline V lookup: CDR1 LNHDA, CDR2 SQIVND (reference sequence). The CDR3 totals 12 residues. The variable domain in full, completed from reference TRBV19 and TRBJ2-2, reads DGGITQSPKYLFRKEGQNVTLSCEQNLNHDAMYWYRQDPGQGLRLIYYSQIVNDFQKGDIAEGYSVSREKKESFPLTVTSAQKNPTAFYLCASSIVDGELFFGEGSRLTVL.

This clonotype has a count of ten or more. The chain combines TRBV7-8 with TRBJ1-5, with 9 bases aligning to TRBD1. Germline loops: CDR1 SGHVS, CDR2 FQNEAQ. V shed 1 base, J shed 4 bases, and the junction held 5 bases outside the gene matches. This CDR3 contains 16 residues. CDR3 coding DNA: TGTGCCAGCAGCTTAGGTTCGGGGACAGGGAATCAGCCCCAGCATTTT. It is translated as CASSLGSGTGNQPQHF.

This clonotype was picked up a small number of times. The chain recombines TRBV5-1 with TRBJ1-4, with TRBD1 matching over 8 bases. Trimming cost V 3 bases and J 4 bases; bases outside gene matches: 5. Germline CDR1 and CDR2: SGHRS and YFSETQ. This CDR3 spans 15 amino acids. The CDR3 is CASSYGQGVNEKLFF. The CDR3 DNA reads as TGCGCCAGCAGCTATGGACAGGGCGTTAATGAAAAACTGTTTTTT.

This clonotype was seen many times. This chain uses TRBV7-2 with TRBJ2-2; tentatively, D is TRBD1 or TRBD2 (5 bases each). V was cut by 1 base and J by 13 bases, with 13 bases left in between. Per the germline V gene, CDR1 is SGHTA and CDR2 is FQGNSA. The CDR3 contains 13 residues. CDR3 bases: TGTGCCAGCAGCTTAGGGGGGATCGGTGTGCTGTTTTTT. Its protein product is CASSLGGIGVLFF.

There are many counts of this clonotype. This CDR3 reads CASSLSARTSWYGYTF. In nucleotides, the CDR3 is TGTGCCAGCAGTTTATCTGCAAGGACATCGTGGTATGGCTACACCTTC. J is TRBJ1-2 and V is TRBV12-3 or TRBV12-4; tentative D call: TRBD1 (5 bases). CDR3 size: 16 residues. Trimming shortened V by 2 bases and J by 5 bases, and 18 bases separated the two germline ends.

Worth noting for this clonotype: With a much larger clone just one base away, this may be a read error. The CDR3: CASLPEEELFF. CDR3 sequence (DNA): TGTGCCAGTCTTCCTGAAGAGGAACTGTTTTTT. V is TRBV12-3 or TRBV12-4 and J is TRBJ1-4; D is unclear. CDR3 length: 11 residues. Trimming cost V 9 bases and J 12 bases, with 14 bases left between them.

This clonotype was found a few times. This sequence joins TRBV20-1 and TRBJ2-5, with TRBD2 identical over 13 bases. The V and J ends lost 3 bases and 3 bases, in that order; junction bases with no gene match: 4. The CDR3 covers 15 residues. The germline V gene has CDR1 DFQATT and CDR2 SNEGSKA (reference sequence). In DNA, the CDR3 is TGCAGTGCTAGCGGGACTAGCGGGGAAGAAGAGACCCAGTACTTC. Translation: CSASGTSGEEETQYF.

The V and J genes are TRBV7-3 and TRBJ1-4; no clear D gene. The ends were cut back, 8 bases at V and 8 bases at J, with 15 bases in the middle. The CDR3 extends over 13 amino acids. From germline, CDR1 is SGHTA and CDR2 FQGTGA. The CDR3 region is CASLPGNGEKLFF. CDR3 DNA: TGTGCCAGCCTCCCCGGGAACGGGGAAAAACTGTTTTTT. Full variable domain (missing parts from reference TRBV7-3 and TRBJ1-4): GAGVSQTPSNKVTEKGKYVELRCDPISGHTALYWYRQSLGQGPEFLIYFQGTGAADDSGLPNDRFFAVRPEGSVSTLKIQRTERGDSAVYLCASLPGNGEKLFFGSGTQLSVL.

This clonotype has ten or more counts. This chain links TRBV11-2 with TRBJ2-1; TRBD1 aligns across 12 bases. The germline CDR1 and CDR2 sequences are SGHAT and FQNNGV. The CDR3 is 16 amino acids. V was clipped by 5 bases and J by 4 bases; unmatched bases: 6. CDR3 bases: TGTGCCAGCAGCAACGGGACAGGGGGCGATTACAATGAGCAGTTCTTC. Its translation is CASSNGTGGDYNEQFF.

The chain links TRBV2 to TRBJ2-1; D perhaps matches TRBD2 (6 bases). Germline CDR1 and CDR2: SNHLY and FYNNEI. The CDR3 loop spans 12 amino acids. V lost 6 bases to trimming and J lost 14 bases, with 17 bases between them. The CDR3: CASRAGTLGEFF. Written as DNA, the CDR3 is TGTGCCAGCAGGGCGGGGACCTTGGGGGAGTTCTTC.

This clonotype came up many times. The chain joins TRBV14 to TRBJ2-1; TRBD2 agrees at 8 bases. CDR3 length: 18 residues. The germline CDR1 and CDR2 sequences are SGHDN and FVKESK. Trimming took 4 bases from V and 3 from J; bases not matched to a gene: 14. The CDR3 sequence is CASSPRWASGPSYNEQFF. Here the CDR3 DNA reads TGTGCCAGCAGCCCAAGGTGGGCTAGCGGGCCCAGCTACAATGAGCAGTTCTTC.

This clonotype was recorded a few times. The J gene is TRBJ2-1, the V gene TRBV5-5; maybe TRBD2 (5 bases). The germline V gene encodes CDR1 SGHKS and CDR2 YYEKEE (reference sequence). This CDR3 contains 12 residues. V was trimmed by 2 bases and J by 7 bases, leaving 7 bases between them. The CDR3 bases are TGTGCCAGCAGCTTTCTAGCTAATGAGCAGTTCTTC. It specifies CASSFLANEQFF.

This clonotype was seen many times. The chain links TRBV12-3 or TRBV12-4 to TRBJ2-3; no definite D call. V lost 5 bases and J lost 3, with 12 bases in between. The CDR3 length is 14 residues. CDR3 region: CASSPNSLTDTQYF. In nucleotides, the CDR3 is TGTGCCAGCAGTCCGAACTCACTAACAGATACGCAGTATTTT.

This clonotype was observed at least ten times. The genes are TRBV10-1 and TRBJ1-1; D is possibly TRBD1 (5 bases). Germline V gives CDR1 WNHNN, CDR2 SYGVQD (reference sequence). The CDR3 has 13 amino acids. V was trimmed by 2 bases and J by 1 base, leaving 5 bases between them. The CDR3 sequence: CASSEGQNTEAFF. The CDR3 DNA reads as TGCGCCAGCAGTGAGGGACAGAACACTGAAGCTTTCTTT.

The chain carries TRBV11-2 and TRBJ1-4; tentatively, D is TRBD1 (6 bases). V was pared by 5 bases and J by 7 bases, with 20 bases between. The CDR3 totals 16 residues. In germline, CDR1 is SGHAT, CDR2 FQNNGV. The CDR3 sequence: CASSLITGVGGEKLFF. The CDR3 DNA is TGTGCCAGCAGCCTAATCACAGGCGTAGGGGGTGAAAAACTGTTTTTT.

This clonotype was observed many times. CDR3 amino acids: CASSLGGGHYEQYF. The CDR3 nucleotides are TGTGCCAGCAGCTTGGGCGGGGGCCACTACGAGCAGTACTTC. The J gene is TRBJ2-7, the V gene TRBV5-6, with D possibly TRBD2 on 7 matching bases. In germline, CDR1 is SGHDT, CDR2 YYEEEE. The CDR3 covers 14 residues. V was cut by 0 bases and J by 3 bases, with 10 bases left in between.

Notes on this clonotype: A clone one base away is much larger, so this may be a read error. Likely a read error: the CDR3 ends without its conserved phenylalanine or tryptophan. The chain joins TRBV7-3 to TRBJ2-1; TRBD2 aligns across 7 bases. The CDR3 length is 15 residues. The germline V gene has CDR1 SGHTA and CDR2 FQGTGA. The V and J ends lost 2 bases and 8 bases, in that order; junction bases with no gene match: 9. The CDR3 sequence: CASSLWAGVNYEQFL. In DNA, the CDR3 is TGTGCCAGCAGCTTATGGGCGGGAGTTAATTATGAGCAGTTCTTA.

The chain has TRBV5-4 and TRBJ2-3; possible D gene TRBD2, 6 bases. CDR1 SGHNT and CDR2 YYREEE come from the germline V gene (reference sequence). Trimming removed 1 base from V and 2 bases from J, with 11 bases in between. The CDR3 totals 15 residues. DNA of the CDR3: TGTGCCAGCAGCTTGCGGCGGGAAACCACAGATACGCAGTATTTT. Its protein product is CASSLRRETTDTQYF.

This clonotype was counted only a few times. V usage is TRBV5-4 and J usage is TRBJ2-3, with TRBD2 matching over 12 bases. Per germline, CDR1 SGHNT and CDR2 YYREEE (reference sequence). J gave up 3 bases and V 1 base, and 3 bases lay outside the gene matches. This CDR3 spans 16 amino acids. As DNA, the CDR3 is TGTGCCAGCAGCTTGCGTACTAGCGGGAGGACAGATACGCAGTATTTT. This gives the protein CASSLRTSGRTDTQYF.

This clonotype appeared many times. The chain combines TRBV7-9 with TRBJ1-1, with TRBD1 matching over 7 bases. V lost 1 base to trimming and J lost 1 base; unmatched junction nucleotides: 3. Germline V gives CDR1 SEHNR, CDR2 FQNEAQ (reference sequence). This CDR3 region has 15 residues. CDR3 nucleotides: TGTGCCAGCAGCTTAGTAACAGGGGAGAACACTGAAGCTTTCTTT. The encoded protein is CASSLVTGENTEAFF.

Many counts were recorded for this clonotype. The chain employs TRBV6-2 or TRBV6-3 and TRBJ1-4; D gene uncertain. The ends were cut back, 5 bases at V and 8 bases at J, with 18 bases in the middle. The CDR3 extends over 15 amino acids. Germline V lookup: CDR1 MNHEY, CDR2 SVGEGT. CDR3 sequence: CASSPGGGWGEKLFF. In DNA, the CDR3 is TGTGCCAGCAGTCCCGGCGGAGGCTGGGGAGAAAAACTGTTTTTT.

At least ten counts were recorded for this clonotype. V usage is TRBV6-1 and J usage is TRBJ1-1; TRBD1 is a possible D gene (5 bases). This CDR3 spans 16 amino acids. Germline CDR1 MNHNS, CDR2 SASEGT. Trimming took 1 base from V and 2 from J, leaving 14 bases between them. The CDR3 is CASSEGGDSLNTEAFF. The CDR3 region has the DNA TGTGCCAGCAGTGAAGGGGGGGATTCCTTAAACACTGAAGCTTTCTTT.

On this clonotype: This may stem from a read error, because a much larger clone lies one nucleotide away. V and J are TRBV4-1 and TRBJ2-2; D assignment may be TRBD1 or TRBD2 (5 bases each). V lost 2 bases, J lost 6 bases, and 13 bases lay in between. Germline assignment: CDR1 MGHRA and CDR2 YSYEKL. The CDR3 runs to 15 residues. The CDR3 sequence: CASSQPSGRAGELFF. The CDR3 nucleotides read TGCGCCAGCAGCCAACCATCGGGACGGGCCGGGGAGCTGTTTTTT.

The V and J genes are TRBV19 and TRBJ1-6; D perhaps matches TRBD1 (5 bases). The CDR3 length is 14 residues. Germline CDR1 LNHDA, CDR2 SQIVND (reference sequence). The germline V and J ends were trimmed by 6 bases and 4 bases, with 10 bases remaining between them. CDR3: CASRGRSYNSPLHF. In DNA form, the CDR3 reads TGTGCCAGTAGGGGACGGAGTTATAATTCACCCCTCCACTTT.

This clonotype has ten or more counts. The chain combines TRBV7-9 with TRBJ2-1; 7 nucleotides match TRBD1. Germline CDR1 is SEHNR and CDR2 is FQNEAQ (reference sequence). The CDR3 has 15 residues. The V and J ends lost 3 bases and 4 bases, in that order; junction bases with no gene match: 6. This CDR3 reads CASSFEGASYNEQFF. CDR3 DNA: TGTGCCAGCAGCTTTGAGGGGGCGAGTTACAATGAGCAGTTCTTC.

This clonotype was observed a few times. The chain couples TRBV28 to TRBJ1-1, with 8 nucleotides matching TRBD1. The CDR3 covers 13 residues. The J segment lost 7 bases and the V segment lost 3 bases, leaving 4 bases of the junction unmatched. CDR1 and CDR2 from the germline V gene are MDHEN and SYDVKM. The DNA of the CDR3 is TGTGCCAGCAGTTTCAAAGACAGGGGTGAAGCTTTCTTT. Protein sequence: CASSFKDRGEAFF.